This T cell receptor beta chain is from a study of neurological immune-mediated disorders. Study-wide points: No sharing of CDR3 amino acid sequences was observed among expanded clones across subjects, suggesting private repertoires in all groups.

Each TCR transcript was tagged with a 10-nucleotide random UMI during 5'RACE. TCRdb independently ran MiXCR on the 5' RACE reads; one entry per CDR3 protein. Of some 60,000 distinct CDR3 sequences in the sample, around 9.7% were seen once. Time point specified: longitudinal time-point 2. In Maryland, USA, blood bank volunteers were the healthy controls. Preparation of the unsorted libraries drew on 2 million PBMCs stored at -80 C. This clonotype occurred once. Antigen unknown. One junction end disagrees with the germline gene, perhaps due to a read error. The CDR3 length is 14 residues. In germline, CDR1 is ENHRY, CDR2 SYGVKD.

The sequencing sample was made of PBMCs. The receptor comes from a man aged 25 to 40 in good health. The V and J genes are TRBV10-3 and TRBJ2-3; the match to TRBD1 covers 10 bases. The CDR3, as DNA: TGTGCCATCACTGACCTGGACAGGGGGGATACTCAGTATTTT. Translating gives CAITDLDRGDTQYF.